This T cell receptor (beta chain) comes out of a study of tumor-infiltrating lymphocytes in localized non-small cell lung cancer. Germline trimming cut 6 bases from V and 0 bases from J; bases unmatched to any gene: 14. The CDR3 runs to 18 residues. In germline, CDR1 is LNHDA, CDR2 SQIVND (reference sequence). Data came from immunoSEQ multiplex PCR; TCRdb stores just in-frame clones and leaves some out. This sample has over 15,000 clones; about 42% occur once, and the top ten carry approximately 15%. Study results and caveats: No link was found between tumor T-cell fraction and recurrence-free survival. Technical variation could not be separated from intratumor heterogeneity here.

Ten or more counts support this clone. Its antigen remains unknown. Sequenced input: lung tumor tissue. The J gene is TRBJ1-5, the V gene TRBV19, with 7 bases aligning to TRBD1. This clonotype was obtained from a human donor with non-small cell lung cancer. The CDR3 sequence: CASRPTDRVRGSNQPQHF. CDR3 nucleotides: TGTGCCAGTAGGCCAACTGACAGGGTCCGGGGTAGCAATCAGCCCCAGCATTTT. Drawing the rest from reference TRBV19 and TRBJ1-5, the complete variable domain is DGGITQSPKYLFRKEGQNVTLSCEQNLNHDAMYWYRQDPGQGLRLIYYSQIVNDFQKGDIAEGYSVSREKKESFPLTVTSAQKNPTAFYLCASRPTDRVRGSNQPQHFGDGTRLSIL.